One and the same sample provided the 24 T cell receptor beta chains below, sequenced in a study of early T cells in non-severe SARS-CoV-2 infection. TCRdb used MiXCR to reprocess the 5' RACE reads, holding one entry per CDR3 protein. This table has more than 45,000 distinct CDR3 sequences, 12% appearing once. The sequenced sample consisted of whole blood. These receptors originate from an adult who was a healthcare worker with PCR-confirmed SARS-CoV-2 infection or an uninfected control (not recorded which).

The rearrangement joins TRBV7-2 to TRBJ2-3, with TRBD2 identical over 11 bases. The CDR3 totals 17 residues. V was clipped by 1 base and J by 2 bases; unmatched bases: 5. Germline CDR1 reads SGHTA; CDR2 reads FQGNSA. CDR3 coding DNA: TGTGCCAGCAGCTTAGGGGTAGCGGGAGGGCCCACAGATACGCAGTATTTT. Protein product: CASSLGVAGGPTDTQYF.

The chain uses TRBV20-1 and TRBJ2-3; TRBD2 agrees at 11 bases. The CDR3 spans 17 residues. Germline CDR1 and CDR2: DFQATT and SNEGSKA (reference sequence). V shed 0 bases and J 1 base; nucleotides not matched to a gene: 6. CDR3 in DNA: TGCAGTGCTAGAGACCCTAGCGGGAGGACGGGCACAGATACGCAGTATTTT. This encodes CSARDPSGRTGTDTQYF.

The table lists this clonotype with a few counts. This chain connects TRBV20-1 to TRBJ2-3; the match to TRBD2 covers 7 bases. Trimming at V came to 0 bases and at J to 5 bases, leaving 11 bases not matched to a gene. CDR1 DFQATT and CDR2 SNEGSKA come from the germline V gene (reference sequence). The CDR3 runs to 16 residues. CDR3 DNA sequence: TGCAGTGCTAGAGATTTGGCTAGCGGCCGAGGAGATACGCAGTATTTT. It specifies CSARDLASGRGDTQYF.

V is TRBV6-5 and J is TRBJ1-6, with D possibly matching TRBD1 (5 bases). V lost 2 bases, J lost 8 bases, and 13 bases lay in between. The V gene's germline CDR1 is MNHEY and CDR2 SVGAGI. This CDR3 is 15 amino acids long. The CDR3 DNA reads as TGTGCCAGCAGTTACCGGGGACTGGCGGATTCACCCCTCCACTTT. It codes for CASSYRGLADSPLHF.

By its share, this clonotype is medium-sized (0.01 to 0.1%). This sequence joins TRBV28 and TRBJ2-7, with TRBD2 matching 10 bases. V gave up 6 bases and J gave up 4 bases; unmatched junction bases: 6. This CDR3 is built from 14 residues. CDR1 is MDHEN, CDR2 SYDVKM, per germline. The CDR3 protein is CASSPGLARYEQYF. The DNA for the CDR3 is TGTGCCAGCAGCCCGGGACTAGCGCGTTACGAGCAGTACTTC.

Concerning this clonotype: A much larger clone lies one base from this, so it may be a read error. Written as DNA, the CDR3 is TGTGCCAGCAGCTTAGCGCGGGAGACTGCAACCACCGGGGAGCTGTGTTTT. Translated: CASSLARETATTGELCF. V gene TRBV7-8 combines with J gene TRBJ2-2; 7 bases fit TRBD2. This CDR3 region has 17 residues. The germline V gene has CDR1 SGHVS and CDR2 FQNEAQ. Full variable domain (rest looked up from reference TRBV7-8 and TRBJ2-2): GAGVSQSPRYKVAKRGQDVALRCDPISGHVSLFWYQQALGQGPEFLTYFQNEAQLDKSGLPSDRFFAERPEGSVSTLKIQRTQQEDSAVYLCASSLARETATTGELCFGEGSRLTVL.

The rearrangement uses TRBV7-9 and TRBJ2-2, with 10 positions matching TRBD2. CDR1 and CDR2 (germline): SEHNR, FQNEAQ (reference sequence). The CDR3 runs to 16 residues. V dropped 5 bases and J dropped 0; count of bases not matched to a gene: 3. CDR3 sequence reads: CASSRLAGANTGELFF. DNA of the CDR3: TGTGCCAGCAGCCGTCTAGCGGGGGCGAACACCGGGGAGCTGTTTTTT.

The J gene is TRBJ2-7, the V gene TRBV3-1, with 9 positions matching TRBD2. This CDR3 contains 15 residues. Germline CDR1 is LGHDT and CDR2 is YNNKEL (reference sequence). Germline trimming cut 5 bases from V and 9 bases from J; bases unmatched to any gene: 14. CDR3 amino acids: CASSLGTLSSGTQYF. The CDR3 DNA is TGTGCCAGCAGCTTGGGGACTCTATCTAGCGGGACGCAGTACTTC.

This clonotype was recorded a few times. This chain links TRBV29-1 with TRBJ2-2, with D perhaps matching TRBD1 (6 bases). Trimming removed 1 base at V and 2 bases at J, with 11 bases between. Germline V lookup: CDR1 SQVTM, CDR2 ANQGSEA. This CDR3 is built from 15 residues. CDR3: CSVEGPGQNTGELFF. CDR3 nucleotides: TGCAGCGTTGAAGGTCCGGGACAAAACACCGGGGAGCTGTTTTTT.

The chain recombines TRBV7-9 with TRBJ1-1; D gene uncertain. V was shortened by 1 base and J by 6 bases, with 12 bases between the two germline ends. The CDR3 runs 14 residues. CDR1 is SEHNR and CDR2 is FQNEAQ in the germline V gene (reference sequence). Here the CDR3 reads CASSLGVIGSEAFF. The CDR3, as DNA: TGTGCCAGCAGCTTAGGTGTGATAGGCTCTGAAGCTTTCTTT.

This clonotype appeared a few times. This chain joins TRBV5-4 and TRBJ2-2, with 8 bases aligning to TRBD1. Losses at the gene ends were 4 bases for V and 5 bases for J; bases not matched to a gene: 7. Germline V lookup: CDR1 SGHNT, CDR2 YYREEE (reference sequence). This CDR3 is built from 15 residues. Here the CDR3 DNA reads TGTGCCAGCAGCCTAGGACAGGGAGGAACCGGGGAGCTGTTTTTT. It encodes CASSLGQGGTGELFF.

CDR3 bases: TGCAGCGTTGAAGGGACAGGGGAAGACTACGAGCAGTACTTC. It specifies CSVEGTGEDYEQYF. V is TRBV29-1 and J is TRBJ2-7, with 9 bases lining up with TRBD1. V dropped 1 base and J dropped 3; count of bases not matched to a gene: 4. This CDR3 spans 14 amino acids. Looked up from germline, CDR1 is SQVTM and CDR2 is ANQGSEA.

The V gene is TRBV29-1, the J gene TRBJ2-5; D gene ambiguous. V was clipped by 5 bases and J by 4 bases, with 8 bases between them. Per germline, CDR1 SQVTM and CDR2 ANQGSEA. CDR3 length: 11 amino acids. CDR3 DNA: TGCAGCGTTCGCCCAATAGAGACCCAGTACTTC. The encoded protein is CSVRPIETQYF.

There are many counts of this clonotype. DNA of the CDR3: TGTGCCAGCAGTTACGCAGGGGCGGGCTATGGCTACACCTTC. Its translation is CASSYAGAGYGYTF. The chain has TRBV6-6 and TRBJ1-2; possibly TRBD1 for D (6 bases). The CDR3 runs 14 residues. Germline V CDR1 and CDR2: MNHNY, SVGAGI (reference sequence). V lost 2 bases to trimming and J lost 4 bases, with 11 bases between them.

This clonotype was counted between two and nine times. The V gene is TRBV6-5, the J gene TRBJ1-1; a weak D match, TRBD1 (5 bases). Germline lookup yields CDR1 MNHEY and CDR2 SVGAGI. This CDR3 is built from 15 residues. Deletions cut 2 bases from V and 2 bases from J, with 12 bases between. The CDR3 here is CASSYEGGANTEAFF. The CDR3 DNA follows: TGTGCCAGCAGTTACGAGGGAGGGGCAAACACTGAAGCTTTCTTT.

This clonotype was counted only a few times. The gene calls are TRBV6-2 or TRBV6-3 and TRBJ2-3, with 9 positions matching TRBD2. V gave up 7 bases and J gave up 2 bases; unmatched junction bases: 13. Germline V gene lookup returns CDR1 MNHEY and CDR2 SVGEGT. This CDR3 comprises 17 residues. The CDR3 region is CASTGLAQPWDTDTQYF. CDR3 in DNA: TGTGCCAGCACAGGACTAGCGCAACCTTGGGACACAGATACGCAGTATTTT.

This clonotype was detected only a few times. This chain uses TRBV6-6 with TRBJ1-3, with D unresolved. The CDR3 is 17 residues long. From germline, CDR1 is MNHNY and CDR2 SVGAGI (reference sequence). Trimming took off 6 bases at V and 0 bases at J, with 18 bases between the two ends. The chain's CDR3 is CASSRPQAGSSGNTIYF. CDR3 bases: TGTGCCAGCAGCCGCCCCCAGGCCGGGTCCTCTGGAAACACCATATATTTT.

This clonotype occurred many times. The chain couples TRBV7-9 to TRBJ2-3; TRBD2 might be the D (6 bases). V lost 5 bases and J lost 0, with 18 bases in between. The V gene's germline CDR1 is SEHNR and CDR2 FQNEAQ (reference sequence). The CDR3 is 17 residues long. CDR3 sequence reads: CASSPPTSGPSTDTQYF. The CDR3 DNA reads as TGTGCCAGCAGCCCGCCCACCAGCGGGCCTAGCACAGATACGCAGTATTTT.

This clonotype appeared a few times. The gene calls are TRBV9 and TRBJ1-1; maybe TRBD1 (6 bases). Germline CDR1 reads SGDLS; CDR2 reads YYNGEE. V lost 0 bases and J lost 8, with 17 bases in between. The length of the CDR3 is 15 residues. The CDR3 region has the DNA TGTGCCAGCAGCGTAGGGGGCCTGGACAGAAGAGAAGCTTTCTTT. It yields the protein CASSVGGLDRREAFF.

The table lists this clonotype with a few counts. The chain combines TRBV4-1 with TRBJ2-6; perhaps TRBD2 as D (5 bases). Trimming took off 0 bases at V and 3 bases at J, with 6 bases between the two ends. The CDR3 has 15 residues. Germline V gene lookup returns CDR1 MGHRA and CDR2 YSYEKL. CDR3 sequence reads: CASSQERDGANVLTF. DNA for the CDR3: TGCGCCAGCAGCCAAGAGAGGGATGGGGCCAACGTCCTGACTTTC.

This clonotype was observed a handful of times. The V gene is TRBV29-1, the J gene TRBJ2-1; D remains ambiguous. Trimming stripped 4 bases from V and 6 bases from J, with 10 bases between. This CDR3 is built from 12 residues. Germline CDR1 is SQVTM and CDR2 is ANQGSEA. The CDR3 nucleotides are TGCAGCGTTGGGTGGGTCGTCAATGAGCAGTTCTTC. Translating it yields CSVGWVVNEQFF.

V and J are TRBV18 and TRBJ1-1; TRBD1 aligns across 8 bases. The trim removed 5 bases at V and 11 bases at J, leaving 10 bases unmatched. Germline values: CDR1 KGHSH, CDR2 LQKENI. The CDR3 runs to 13 residues. The CDR3 region is CASSSDREARAFF. The DNA of the CDR3 is TGTGCCAGCTCATCGGACAGGGAAGCGAGGGCTTTCTTT.

The V call is TRBV6-6, the J call TRBJ2-1, with TRBD2 matching 9 bases. CDR1 is MNHNY and CDR2 is SVGAGI in the germline V gene (reference sequence). The CDR3 runs 17 residues. Unmatched junction bases numbered 7, after V lost 0 bases and J lost 4 bases. CDR3 sequence reads: CASSYSSGLAPYNEQFF. The CDR3 DNA reads TGTGCCAGCAGTTACTCTTCGGGACTAGCACCTTACAATGAGCAGTTCTTC.

This clonotype was observed a few times. The genes are TRBV4-1 and TRBJ1-5, with D tentatively TRBD1 (5 bases). Trimming removed 1 base at V and 5 bases at J, with 12 bases between. Germline loops: CDR1 MGHRA, CDR2 YSYEKL. The CDR3 is 15 amino acids. The CDR3: CASSQGMGDHQPQHF. The DNA of the CDR3 is TGCGCCAGCAGCCAAGGTATGGGGGACCATCAGCCCCAGCATTTT.